The 27 T cell receptor beta chains in this list originate from one sample, sequenced in a study of breast tumors, draining lymph nodes, adjacent tissues. Samples came from axillary lymph nodes draining the breast cancer. Each CDR3 protein is one row after TCRdb ran MiXCR on the multiplex PCR reads. This sample carries some 170,000 distinct CDR3 sequences, 30% to 35% of them seen once, and the ten largest clones take about 3.8%. The sequenced material came from axillary lymph node tissue. The receptors were sampled from a female donor with breast cancer. Some clones in this sample may be carry-over from other donors' samples.

This clonotype came up many times. V gene TRBV12-3 or TRBV12-4 combines with J gene TRBJ1-6; a weak D match, TRBD1 (6 bases). V dropped 2 bases and J dropped 10 bases, with 12 bases sitting between them. The CDR3 length is 14 residues. The CDR3 bases are TGTGCCAGCAGTTTAAACAGGGTCGGGTCACCCCTCCACTTT. Translating gives CASSLNRVGSPLHF.

In its sample, this clonotype was seen a few times. The chain recombines TRBV6-1 with TRBJ2-4; D may be TRBD2 (7 bases). The germline V gene encodes CDR1 MNHNS and CDR2 SASEGT. This CDR3 spans 11 amino acids. V was trimmed by 10 bases and J by 9 bases, leaving 13 bases between them. CDR3 amino acids: CATRGAGIQYF. In nucleotides, the CDR3 is TGTGCCACCCGGGGGGCAGGCATTCAGTACTTC.

Concerning this clonotype itself: A read error is possible here, since a much larger clone lies one base away. Written as DNA, the CDR3 is TGTGCCAGCGGACCGGGACAGGGGTTATATGGCTACACCTTC. It codes for CASGPGQGLYGYTF. The chain carries TRBV6-1 and TRBJ1-2, with 10 bases matching TRBD1. Germline values: CDR1 MNHNS, CDR2 SASEGT. The CDR3 runs to 14 residues. J lost 5 bases, V lost 8 bases, and 8 bases had no gene match.

This clonotype was seen repeatedly, ten times or more. V gene TRBV5-5 combines with J gene TRBJ2-1, with 7 bases lining up with TRBD2. Trimming cost V 1 base and J 7 bases; bases outside gene matches: 11. The CDR3 is 16 residues long. CDR1 SGHKS and CDR2 YYEKEE come from the germline V gene (reference sequence). CDR3: CASSLIRLAEGNEQFF. In DNA, the CDR3 is TGTGCCAGCAGCTTGATACGGCTAGCGGAGGGGAATGAGCAGTTCTTC. Using reference TRBV5-5 and TRBJ2-1 for the parts outside the CDR3, the full variable domain is DAGVTQSPTHLIKTRGQQVTLRCSPISGHKSVSWYQQVLGQGPQFIFQYYEKEERGRGNFPDRFSARQFPNYSSELNVNALLLGDSALYLCASSLIRLAEGNEQFFGPGTRLTVL.

This clonotype was counted at least ten times. V gene TRBV5-5 combines with J gene TRBJ1-5, with D uncertain. Germline loops: CDR1 SGHKS, CDR2 YYEKEE (reference sequence). The V and J ends lost 4 bases and 6 bases respectively, with 14 bases between them. CDR3 length: 14 residues. For the CDR3, the DNA is TGTGCCAGCAGCCTTGGGTTGGGTGGTCAGCCCCAGCATTTT. Its protein product is CASSLGLGGQPQHF.

Of note for this clonotype: The conserved final phenylalanine or tryptophan is absent from the CDR3, which likely points to a read error. No DNA is shown, since the ends of the CDR3 on it are uncertain; the CDR3 is the one TCRdb lists. V usage is TRBV2 and J usage is TRBJ1-3; the table gives TRBD1 as D, unverified against the DNA. The CDR3 spans 10 residues, counting both ends. Germline V gene lookup returns CDR1 SNHLY and CDR2 FYNNEI. CDR3 sequence reads: CASSARAGNT.

This clonotype was seen many times. The rearrangement links TRBV19 to TRBJ1-5; D perhaps matches TRBD1 (5 bases). The CDR3 loop spans 18 amino acids. V was shortened by 5 bases and J by 1 base, with 21 bases between the two germline ends. CDR1 and CDR2 from the germline V gene are LNHDA and SQIVND (reference sequence). This chain's CDR3 is CASSLRHAPGTSNQPQHF. In nucleotides, the CDR3 is TGTGCCAGTAGTCTAAGACACGCCCCTGGGACGAGCAATCAGCCCCAGCATTTT.

This clonotype was seen many times. The CDR3 spells CASSPQAGQQPQHF. The CDR3 DNA is TGTGCCAGCAGTCCCCAAGCGGGACAGCAGCCCCAGCATTTT. This chain joins TRBV12-3 or TRBV12-4 and TRBJ1-5; the match to TRBD1 covers 7 bases. The junction had 8 bases not matched to a gene; V was cut back by 5 bases and J by 7 bases. CDR3 length: 14 residues.

This clonotype appeared a few times. This may arise from a read error, as a much more abundant clone is one base away. The conserved closing phenylalanine or tryptophan is absent in this CDR3, likely reflecting a read error. This chain uses TRBV11-2 with TRBJ2-2; 7 nucleotides line up with TRBD1. The CDR3 is 16 residues long. The germline V gene encodes CDR1 SGHAT and CDR2 FQNNGV. V lost 7 bases to trimming and J lost 6 bases; unmatched junction nucleotides: 14. CDR3 DNA: TGTGCCAGCACCCAAACAGGGGAACTAAAGGCCGGGGAGCTGTTTTAT. Its translation: CASTQTGELKAGELFY.

The rearrangement joins TRBV2 to TRBJ1-4; D is ambiguous. Germline CDR1 and CDR2: SNHLY and FYNNEI. With 6 bases removed from V and 8 bases from J, the gap between germline ends came to 16 bases. The CDR3 has 14 residues. CDR3 bases: TGTGCCAGCAGCACTGGAGGAAGAAAAGAAAAACTGTTTTTT. Protein product: CASSTGGRKEKLFF.

The sample holds a few counts of this clonotype. This chain links TRBV28 with TRBJ2-7; D is uncertain. Deletions cut 6 bases from V and 7 bases from J, with 13 bases between. The CDR3 loop spans 12 amino acids. CDR1 and CDR2 from the germline V gene are MDHEN and SYDVKM. In nucleotides, the CDR3 is TGTGCCAGCAGCCGCTCCTTGTCGGAGCAGTACTTC. Amino acid sequence: CASSRSLSEQYF. Combining the CDR3 with reference TRBV28 and TRBJ2-7 gives the whole variable domain DVKVTQSSRYLVKRTGEKVFLECVQDMDHENMFWYRQDPGLGLRLIYFSYDVKMKEKGDIPEGYSVSREKKERFSLILESASTNQTSMYLCASSRSLSEQYFGPGTRLTVT.

In this sample, this clonotype turned up many times. This chain connects TRBV6-6 to TRBJ1-3, with a possible D match to TRBD1 (6 bases). The CDR3 extends over 14 amino acids. The germline V gene has CDR1 MNHNY and CDR2 SVGAGI (reference sequence). Trimming took 7 bases from V and 4 from J, leaving 14 bases between them. The DNA of the CDR3 is TGTGCCAGCAAAGCCACAGGGAGCGGAAACACCATATATTTT. It specifies CASKATGSGNTIYF.

The chain recombines TRBV30 with TRBJ1-1; possibly TRBD1 for D (5 bases). Per the germline V gene, CDR1 is GTSNPN and CDR2 is SVGIG (reference sequence). The CDR3 runs to 13 residues. Trimming removed 3 bases from V and 2 bases from J, with 10 bases in between. For the CDR3, the DNA is TGTGCCTGGAGCACCGGACACAACACTGAAGCTTTCTTT. As protein: CAWSTGHNTEAFF.

This clonotype showed up just once. Lacking the conserved final phenylalanine or tryptophan, this CDR3 likely reflects a read error. The CDR3 sequence is CASSLAGAGGETQYL. In DNA form, the CDR3 reads TGTGCCAGCAGCTTGGCCGGGGCAGGGGGAGAGACGCAGTATTTG. The chain is built from TRBV5-5 and TRBJ2-3, with TRBD1 matching 7 bases. From germline, CDR1 is SGHKS and CDR2 YYEKEE (reference sequence). V lost 0 bases, J lost 9 bases, and 10 bases stayed unmatched. This CDR3 is 15 amino acids long.

This clonotype was found many times. The chain combines TRBV7-2 with TRBJ2-3, with D perhaps matching TRBD1 or TRBD2 (5 bases each). Germline V CDR1 and CDR2: SGHTA, FQGNSA. The V gene lost 0 bases and the J gene lost 2 bases, with 12 bases spanning the gap. This CDR3 comprises 16 residues. The CDR3 loop reads CASSLAGTINTDTQYF. The CDR3 DNA sequence: TGTGCCAGCAGCTTAGCGGGGACCATTAACACAGATACGCAGTATTTT.

There are many counts of this clonotype. V and J are TRBV12-3 or TRBV12-4 and TRBJ1-5; D gene uncertain. Trimming took 6 bases from V and 2 from J, leaving 20 bases between them. CDR3 length: 17 residues. The CDR3 region is CASSLYSGRRGNQPQHF. In DNA form, the CDR3 reads TGTGCCAGCAGCCTTTACAGCGGGAGGAGGGGCAATCAGCCCCAGCATTTT.

The rearrangement uses TRBV6-1 and TRBJ1-5; 8 bases fit TRBD1. CDR3 length equals 15 residues. V dropped 5 bases and J dropped 4; count of bases not matched to a gene: 7. In germline, CDR1 is MNHNS, CDR2 SASEGT. CDR3: CASSQPGQGNQPQHF. The DNA of the CDR3 is TGTGCCAGCAGTCAACCAGGACAGGGAAATCAGCCCCAGCATTTT.

This clonotype was picked up many times. The chain employs TRBV4-1 and TRBJ1-5; D is ambiguous. Trimming removed 1 base at V and 5 bases at J, with 12 bases between. The germline V gene encodes CDR1 MGHRA and CDR2 YSYEKL. The CDR3 spans 15 residues. CDR3: CASSQGQPPHQPQHF. CDR3 DNA: TGCGCCAGCAGCCAAGGGCAGCCCCCACATCAGCCCCAGCATTTT.

The CDR3 sequence is CASSHRDPLYSNQPQHF. The CDR3 bases are TGTGCCAGCAGTCACCGGGACCCGCTATATAGCAATCAGCCCCAGCATTTT. The V and J genes are TRBV6-2 or TRBV6-3 and TRBJ1-5, with D possibly matching TRBD1 (5 bases). The CDR3 runs to 17 residues. The V end was cut by 5 bases, the J end by 0 bases, with 17 bases between. Germline V gene sequence: CDR1 MNHEY, CDR2 SVGEGT.

This clonotype has a count of ten or more. An end of the junction does not agree with germline; a read error may underlie this. This chain uses TRBV5-5 with TRBJ2-1; 7 nucleotides line up with TRBD2. This CDR3 has 16 residues. From germline, CDR1 is SGHKS and CDR2 YYEKEE (reference sequence). CDR3 loop: CASSPSGSSLGNEQFF. CDR3 nucleotide sequence: TGTGCTAGCAGCCCTAGCGGCTCCAGCCTCGGCAATGAGCAGTTCTTC.

This clonotype was seen only a few times. The gene calls are TRBV4-3 and TRBJ1-1; D uncertain. Trimming stripped 0 bases from V and 3 bases from J, with 8 bases between. The V gene's germline CDR1 is LGHNA and CDR2 YSLEER. The CDR3 spans 14 residues. CDR3 amino acids: CASSQDVGDTEAFF. CDR3 DNA: TGCGCCAGCAGCCAAGATGTAGGTGACACTGAAGCTTTCTTT.

This clonotype was seen ten or more times. This chain joins TRBV14 and TRBJ1-4, with a tentative D call TRBD1 (6 bases). Germline CDR1 and CDR2: SGHDN and FVKESK. The V and J ends lost 1 base and 8 bases respectively, with 14 bases between them. CDR3 length: 15 amino acids. CDR3 sequence reads: CASSQGLGANEKLFF. Written as DNA, the CDR3 is TGTGCCAGCAGCCAAGGTTTGGGGGCAAACGAAAAACTGTTTTTT. The full variable domain, with the rest looked up from reference TRBV14 and TRBJ1-4, is EAGVTQFPSHSVIEKGQTVTLRCDPISGHDNLYWYRRVMGKEIKFLLHFVKESKQDESGMPNNRFLAERTGGTYSTLKVQPAELEDSGVYFCASSQGLGANEKLFFGSGTQLSVL.

This clonotype was observed at least ten times. J is TRBJ2-7 and V is TRBV5-1; D is possibly TRBD1 or TRBD2 (5 bases each). Germline V gene lookup returns CDR1 SGHRS and CDR2 YFSETQ. The germline V and J ends were trimmed by 3 bases and 0 bases, with 13 bases remaining between them. CDR3 length equals 15 residues. CDR3 amino acids: CASSYLGESSYEQYF. CDR3 DNA sequence: TGCGCCAGCAGCTATCTGGGGGAAAGCTCCTACGAGCAGTACTTC.

Notes on this clonotype: One end of the junction is discordant with germline, which a read error may explain. This chain joins TRBV25-1 and TRBJ1-2, with unresolved D. The CDR3 extends over 13 amino acids. Germline V gene data show CDR1 as MGHDK and CDR2 as SYGVNS. This chain's CDR3 is CACSARPVYGYTF. The CDR3 nucleotides read TGTGCCTGCAGTGCTCGACCGGTCTATGGCTACACCTTC.

This clonotype came up many times. The chain combines TRBV14 with TRBJ2-5; 9 bases agree with TRBD1. From germline, CDR1 is SGHDN and CDR2 FVKESK. This CDR3 is 19 amino acids long. V was pared by 5 bases and J by 5 bases, with 21 bases of the junction left unmatched. Here the CDR3 DNA reads TGTGCCAGCAGCGTCCATCGGGACAGGGTATTCGAGGCTCGGGAGACCCAGTACTTC. This gives the protein CASSVHRDRVFEARETQYF.

This clonotype was detected only a few times. The chain links TRBV5-1 to TRBJ2-5; D tentatively fits TRBD1 or TRBD2 (6 bases each). Between the trimmed V and J ends, which lost 0 bases and 5 bases, there was a span of 20 bases. This CDR3 is built from 17 residues. Germline CDR1 and CDR2: SGHRS and YFSETQ. The CDR3 spells CASSLAVRGRRGETQYF. The DNA for the CDR3 is TGCGCCAGCAGCTTGGCCGTAAGGGGGAGGCGAGGCGAGACCCAGTACTTC.

This clonotype showed up many times. The J gene is TRBJ1-4, the V gene TRBV18; D may be TRBD1 (6 bases). The V and J ends lost 10 bases and 2 bases respectively, with 11 bases between them. This CDR3 is 13 amino acids long. CDR1 KGHSH and CDR2 LQKENI come from the germline V gene. CDR3 region: CATHRATNEKLFF. The CDR3 DNA follows: TGTGCCACCCACAGGGCGACTAATGAAAAACTGTTTTTT.